The clone carrying this T cell receptor (beta chain) was seen once. In the authors' workflow: Amplifying reference gene primers gave estimates of nucleated cell counts. Libraries were prepared by immunoSEQ multiplex PCR; TCRdb keeps only in-frame clonotypes and omits some of them. The D gene and trimming were derived from the DNA, and the V and J assignments and clone size from that table. The sample lists around 80,000 clones; about four fifths were seen once. This sample is drawn from a study of blood T cell repertoires in COVID-19. Background on the study: Samples representing acute and convalescent COVID-19 were sourced from the United States, Italy and Spain. Sample material is recorded as cDNA or gDNA derived from T cells, B-cell-depleted T cells, or PBMCs.

V lost 0 bases and J lost 4; bases outside the gene matches: 2. The V gene's germline CDR1 is LGHDT and CDR2 YNNKEL (reference sequence). This CDR3 region has 16 residues. This receptor was taken from a human donor in a cohort sampled during active COVID-19. The chain has TRBV3-1 (or the pseudogene TRBV3-2) and TRBJ2-2; 10 nucleotides line up with TRBD1. Sequencing was carried out using peripheral blood. CDR3 sequence (DNA): TGTGCCAGCAGCCAAGAACGGACAGGGGGCACCGGGGAGCTGTTTTTT. It encodes CASSQERTGGTGELFF.